These T cell receptor beta chains were read from a single sample in a study of metastatic and nonmetastatic thyroid tumors. TCRdb re-clonotyped the PCR reads through MiXCR. The sample contains more than 20,000 clones, roughly 12% of which appear only once. Specimen: blood. The receptors shown here come from a female donor with papillary thyroid cancer or a benign thyroid nodule (not recorded which). Some clones in this sample may be carry-over from other donors' samples. The CDR3 runs from the conserved cysteine through the conserved F or W. The order of the fields is J gene, V gene, CDR3 protein.

j_gene: TRBJ1-5; v_gene: TRBV9; CDR3aa: CASSVGGQEGNQPQHF
j_gene: TRBJ2-3; v_gene: TRBV5-1; CDR3aa: CASSLTSGRVTDTQYF
j_gene: TRBJ2-7; v_gene: TRBV28; CDR3aa: CASSQVDYEQYF
j_gene: TRBJ2-3; v_gene: TRBV6-4; CDR3aa: CASSEAGRELTDTQYF
j_gene: TRBJ1-3; v_gene: TRBV20-1; CDR3aa: CSATYQQGSGNTIYF
j_gene: TRBJ1-1; v_gene: TRBV11-1; CDR3aa: CASSSEGEGRGTEAFF
j_gene: TRBJ2-3; v_gene: TRBV5-1; CDR3aa: CASSRGTSGTDTQYF
j_gene: TRBJ2-1; v_gene: TRBV27; CDR3aa: CASSEERLAGYNEQFF
j_gene: TRBJ2-6; v_gene: TRBV4-2; CDR3aa: CASSLPDHSGANVLTF
j_gene: TRBJ2-3; v_gene: TRBV4-2; CDR3aa: CASSLTPGQGVADTQYF
j_gene: TRBJ1-1; v_gene: TRBV4-3; CDR3aa: CASSQTYMGARDTEAFF
j_gene: TRBJ1-1; v_gene: TRBV2; CDR3aa: CASNLCTNTEAFF
j_gene: TRBJ2-2; v_gene: TRBV28; CDR3aa: CASSFTSGIGELFF
j_gene: TRBJ1-2; v_gene: TRBV5-5; CDR3aa: CASSLGGQVVGYTF
j_gene: TRBJ1-2; v_gene: TRBV28; CDR3aa: CASSFVPGQTYGYTF
j_gene: TRBJ1-1; v_gene: TRBV11-2; CDR3aa: CASSLFEDTEAFF
j_gene: TRBJ2-3; v_gene: TRBV3-1; CDR3aa: CASSQDSPTSGATDTQYF
j_gene: TRBJ2-5; v_gene: TRBV4-1; CDR3aa: CASSHEKGSQYF
j_gene: TRBJ2-7; v_gene: TRBV11-2; CDR3aa: CASSPGGGGSSYSYEQYF
j_gene: TRBJ2-1; v_gene: TRBV28; CDR3aa: CASLAGGNEQFF
j_gene: TRBJ2-3; v_gene: TRBV12-5; CDR3aa: CASGLDRTGNTDTQYF
j_gene: TRBJ1-2; v_gene: TRBV5-1; CDR3aa: CASSLVGSDGYTF
j_gene: TRBJ1-2; v_gene: TRBV5-1; CDR3aa: CASSEEAGQGHYGYTF
j_gene: TRBJ2-4; v_gene: TRBV5-6; CDR3aa: CASSKPGGLNIQYF
j_gene: TRBJ2-7; v_gene: TRBV20-1; CDR3aa: CSVTWTGTYEQYF
j_gene: TRBJ1-1; v_gene: TRBV11-2; CDR3aa: CASSSLPGGTEAFF
j_gene: TRBJ2-1; v_gene: TRBV20-1; CDR3aa: CSARTSGRAYTHSYNEQFF
j_gene: TRBJ1-5; v_gene: TRBV19; CDR3aa: CVSRPQGEGQPQHF
j_gene: TRBJ1-2; v_gene: TRBV6-1; CDR3aa: CASSERASDLPHTF
j_gene: TRBJ1-2; v_gene: TRBV7-2; CDR3aa: CASSQDRENYFYTF
j_gene: TRBJ2-7; v_gene: TRBV5-1; CDR3aa: CASSLEGASEQYF
j_gene: TRBJ1-1; v_gene: TRBV4-2; CDR3aa: CASSQEAGTGRTEAFF
j_gene: TRBJ1-5; v_gene: TRBV20-1; CDR3aa: CSAKTWDCQSQPQHF
j_gene: TRBJ2-6; v_gene: TRBV7-2; CDR3aa: CASSSGGSGANVLTF
j_gene: TRBJ1-2; v_gene: TRBV7-8; CDR3aa: CASSLSVGVGYTF
j_gene: TRBJ1-2; v_gene: TRBV20-1; CDR3aa: CSARGRDFGYTF
j_gene: TRBJ2-1; v_gene: TRBV20-1; CDR3aa: CSASPPGRYNEQFF
j_gene: TRBJ1-6; v_gene: TRBV5-1; CDR3aa: CASSLRPWTGGSSYNSPLHF
j_gene: TRBJ2-2; v_gene: TRBV7-8; CDR3aa: CASRQRAGASGTGELFF
j_gene: TRBJ2-5; v_gene: TRBV19; CDR3aa: CASRTSGQETQYF
j_gene: TRBJ1-4; v_gene: TRBV6-2/TRBV6-3; CDR3aa: CASSDRDRGQRSEKLFF
j_gene: TRBJ2-2; v_gene: TRBV30; CDR3aa: CAWSRAGELFF
j_gene: TRBJ2-1; v_gene: TRBV3-1; CDR3aa: CASSQVSGGNNEQFF
j_gene: TRBJ1-2; v_gene: TRBV19; CDR3aa: CASSTRDRGNGYTF
j_gene: TRBJ1-3; v_gene: TRBV6-1; CDR3aa: CSSSDPGNIIYF
j_gene: TRBJ2-3; v_gene: TRBV6-5; CDR3aa: CASSYSSGASTDTQYF
j_gene: TRBJ2-5; v_gene: TRBV3-1; CDR3aa: CASSQWAGGQETQYF
j_gene: TRBJ1-3; v_gene: TRBV7-2; CDR3aa: CASSRDSGNTIYF
j_gene: TRBJ1-4; v_gene: TRBV4-1; CDR3aa: CASSPNQPTNEKLFF
j_gene: TRBJ1-3; v_gene: TRBV20-1; CDR3aa: CSARGPGKAGNTIYF
j_gene: TRBJ1-2; v_gene: TRBV25-1; CDR3aa: CASSGIDGYTF
j_gene: TRBJ2-7; v_gene: TRBV20-1; CDR3aa: CSARYRYSYEQYF
j_gene: TRBJ1-5; v_gene: TRBV6-1; CDR3aa: CASIYLLGGRSNQPQHF
j_gene: TRBJ2-1; v_gene: TRBV6-5; CDR3aa: CASSYKAGGGGEQFF
j_gene: TRBJ1-1; v_gene: TRBV27; CDR3aa: CASHPAGVTEAFF
j_gene: TRBJ1-6; v_gene: TRBV6-1; CDR3aa: CACRVRDNSPLHF
j_gene: TRBJ2-7; v_gene: TRBV28; CDR3aa: CASSAPLRGPSYEQHF
j_gene: TRBJ1-2; v_gene: TRBV19; CDR3aa: CASSIFWQDDRDGYTF
j_gene: TRBJ2-1; v_gene: TRBV20-1; CDR3aa: CSARDREDSRYEQFF
j_gene: TRBJ1-1; v_gene: TRBV7-2; CDR3aa: CASRSTGVVVVEAFF